A single sample gave rise to the 7 T cell receptor beta chains below, sequenced in a study of siplizumab effects on memory and regulatory T cells (dated 2019 in TCRdb). Libraries were constructed by the immunoSEQ multiplex PCR assay. The clones in this table, taken by TCRdb from immuneACCESS, are in-frame only. Not every clone is retained; where verified, under half of the shortfall comes from an unresolved V gene, and the cause of the rest is unknown. The sample records some 53,000 clones, 95% to 97% of which are singletons. The top ten hold 0.55% to 0.65% of the sample. Sequencing was done on a sample of naive CD4+ T cells sorted from blood. Read against the paper, the sample's cell subset or site label means: unstimulated naive T cells. Receptors were obtained from a human donor in good health.

The chain recombines TRBV7-9 with TRBJ2-3; the D gene is possibly TRBD2 (5 bases). Germline values: CDR1 SEHNR, CDR2 FQNEAQ (reference sequence). This CDR3 has 15 residues. Trimming took off 4 bases at V and 0 bases at J, with 11 bases between the two ends. The CDR3 bases are TGTGCCAGCAGCTCCCTCGGGGTTAGCACAGATACGCAGTATTTT. Residues: CASSSLGVSTDTQYF.

The chain joins TRBV11-2 to TRBJ2-3; D gene uncertain. V was shortened by 0 bases and J by 1 base, with 8 bases between the two germline ends. Germline loops: CDR1 SGHAT, CDR2 FQNNGV. The CDR3 loop spans 15 amino acids. CDR3 sequence: CASSLDPPRTDTQYF. The CDR3 DNA sequence: TGTGCCAGCAGCTTAGATCCCCCTCGCACAGATACGCAGTATTTT.

The chain recombines TRBV2 with TRBJ2-7; no firm D call. V shed 1 base and J shed 6 bases, with 7 bases lying between them. The CDR3 has 12 residues. Germline lookup yields CDR1 SNHLY and CDR2 FYNNEI. The CDR3 DNA follows: TGTGCCAGCAGTGAAGAGTTCGGCGAGCAGTACTTC. It translates to CASSEEFGEQYF.

A single count supports this clone. V usage is TRBV20-1 and J usage is TRBJ2-1; TRBD1 agrees at 7 bases. The CDR3 runs 11 residues. J gave up 10 bases and V 5 bases, and 5 bases lay outside the gene matches. Per the germline V gene, CDR1 is DFQATT and CDR2 is SNEGSKA (reference sequence). The CDR3 loop reads CSAEGAREQFF. CDR3 nucleotides: TGCAGTGCTGAGGGGGCGAGGGAGCAGTTCTTC.

The V and J genes are TRBV9 and TRBJ2-7, with a weak D call TRBD2 (6 bases). Germline V lookup: CDR1 SGDLS, CDR2 YYNGEE. The CDR3 runs 16 residues. Trimming cost V 0 bases and J 5 bases, with 18 bases left between them. The CDR3 DNA is TGTGCCAGCAGCGTAGGCCGCAGCGGGTACTGGGACGAGCAGTACTTC. It yields the protein CASSVGRSGYWDEQYF. Full variable domain (missing parts from reference TRBV9 and TRBJ2-7): DSGVTQTPKHLITATGQRVTLRCSPRSGDLSVYWYQQSLDQGLQFLIQYYNGEERAKGNILERFSAQQFPDLHSELNLSSLELGDSALYFCASSVGRSGYWDEQYFGPGTRLTVT.

The CDR3 bases are TGTGCCTGGCTCAGGGAGGGGGGCTATGGCTACACCTTC. Translating it yields CAWLREGGYGYTF. The V and J genes are TRBV30 and TRBJ1-2, with a possible D match to TRBD1 (6 bases). Germline V gene data show CDR1 as GTSNPN and CDR2 as SVGIG (reference sequence). Trimming removed 5 bases from V and 4 bases from J, with 14 bases in between. This CDR3 is built from 13 residues.

The chain employs TRBV11-2 and TRBJ2-7; 8 positions agree with TRBD2. CDR1 and CDR2 from the germline V gene are SGHAT and FQNNGV. CDR3 length equals 13 residues. V lost 7 bases to trimming and J lost 2 bases; unmatched junction nucleotides: 4. DNA for the CDR3: TGTGCCAGCACCCAAGCGGGAGCCTACGAGCAGTACTTC. Protein sequence: CASTQAGAYEQYF.